This entry lists 27 T cell receptor beta chains sequenced from one sample in a study of blood T cell repertoires in COVID-19. TCRdb keeps only in-frame clones here, not all; method: immunoSEQ multiplex PCR. This sample yields tens of thousands of clones, of which 70% to 90% are seen a single time; about 16% belongs to the top ten. The sequencing sample was made of peripheral blood. These receptors all stem from an elderly man with acute or convalescent COVID-19.

This clone was detected only a few times. This chain joins TRBV23-1 and TRBJ1-1, with 7 bases matching TRBD1. TRBV23-1 is an ORF for which the function is uncertain. The CDR3 has 15 amino acids. The junction had 7 bases not matched to a gene; V was cut back by 6 bases and J by 0 bases. The CDR3 here is CASSGGGQLNTEAFF. The CDR3 nucleotides read TGCGCCAGCAGCGGAGGGGGACAGTTGAACACTGAAGCTTTCTTT.

The V and J genes are TRBV6-5 and TRBJ2-3, with 7 bases lining up with TRBD1. The V gene end was trimmed by 0 bases and the J gene end by 1 base; junction bases not matched to a gene: 1. The CDR3 has 15 residues. Germline CDR1 reads MNHEY; CDR2 reads SVGAGI. As DNA, the CDR3 is TGTGCCAGCAGTTACTCCGGGACAGGCACAGATACGCAGTATTTT. It translates to CASSYSGTGTDTQYF.

The chain combines TRBV19 with TRBJ1-2; D is unclear. Trimming stripped 7 bases from V and 5 bases from J, with 14 bases between. The germline V gene has CDR1 LNHDA and CDR2 SQIVND (reference sequence). The CDR3 runs to 13 residues. CDR3 DNA: TGTGCCAGTACAGTGGGGAGTAGGTATGGCTACACCTTC. This codes for CASTVGSRYGYTF. Full variable domain (rest looked up from reference TRBV19 and TRBJ1-2): DGGITQSPKYLFRKEGQNVTLSCEQNLNHDAMYWYRQDPGQGLRLIYYSQIVNDFQKGDIAEGYSVSREKKESFPLTVTSAQKNPTAFYLCASTVGSRYGYTFGSGTRLTVV.

J is TRBJ1-1 and V is TRBV12-3 or TRBV12-4; the D is unclear. The CDR3 runs to 11 residues. The V end lost 2 bases, the J end lost 6 bases, and 4 bases lay between the germline ends. The CDR3 is CASSLSAEAFF. DNA for the CDR3: TGTGCCAGCAGTTTAAGCGCTGAAGCTTTCTTT.

This chain uses TRBV3-1 (or the pseudogene TRBV3-2) with TRBJ2-7; the match to TRBD1 covers 8 bases. CDR3 size: 16 residues. Germline V CDR1 and CDR2: LGHDT, YNNKEL (reference sequence). V was pared by 4 bases and J by 3 bases, with 11 bases of the junction left unmatched. CDR3 residues: CASSLRQGRRVYEQYF. DNA for the CDR3: TGTGCCAGCAGCCTCCGACAGGGGCGCCGGGTCTACGAGCAGTACTTC.

The rearrangement links TRBV5-1 to TRBJ1-2; maybe TRBD1 (5 bases). Germline CDR1 and CDR2: SGHRS and YFSETQ. The CDR3 loop spans 13 amino acids. The germline V and J ends were trimmed by 0 bases and 7 bases, with 10 bases remaining between them. The CDR3 here is CASSLEQGTGYTF. For the CDR3, the DNA is TGCGCCAGCAGCTTGGAGCAGGGTACTGGCTACACCTTC.

This clone appeared a single time. The chain joins TRBV18 to TRBJ1-1; D is unclear. The CDR3 totals 14 residues. V dropped 3 bases and J dropped 6 bases, with 14 bases sitting between them. Germline V CDR1 and CDR2: KGHSH, LQKENI. The CDR3 nucleotides read TGTGCCAGCTCACCCCTCGGACGGGAAGCTGAAGCTTTCTTT. As protein: CASSPLGREAEAFF.

The chain uses TRBV2 and TRBJ2-7, with 10 bases fitting TRBD1. V lost 5 bases, J lost 0 bases, and 1 base stayed unmatched. There are 14 residues in the CDR3. The germline CDR1 and CDR2 sequences are SNHLY and FYNNEI. The CDR3 loop reads CASSRTGGSYEQYF. The CDR3 DNA follows: TGTGCCAGCAGTAGGACAGGGGGCTCCTACGAGCAGTACTTC.

This chain uses TRBV6-6 with TRBJ1-6, with D uncertain. Trimming removed 5 bases at V and 3 bases at J, with 17 bases between. The CDR3 loop spans 17 amino acids. Germline values: CDR1 MNHNY, CDR2 SVGAGI (reference sequence). CDR3 loop: CASSQPPGRGYNSPLHF. Written as DNA, the CDR3 is TGTGCCAGCAGTCAGCCACCAGGACGGGGCTATAATTCACCCCTCCACTTT.

The V gene is TRBV7-9, the J gene TRBJ1-1; TRBD1 matches at 7 bases. CDR1 and CDR2 from the germline V gene are SEHNR and FQNEAQ (reference sequence). This CDR3 region has 14 residues. The trim removed 5 bases at V and 7 bases at J, leaving 10 bases unmatched. The CDR3 DNA reads TGTGCCAGCAGCCCGTCAGGGGGAAGGGGTGAAGCTTTCTTT. Translating gives CASSPSGGRGEAFF.

The chain couples TRBV12-5 to TRBJ2-3, with 8 positions matching TRBD2. Per germline, CDR1 LGHNT and CDR2 FRNRAP. This CDR3 comprises 21 residues. Trimming cost V 0 bases and J 2 bases; bases outside gene matches: 19. CDR3 sequence: CASGLVGARGLVSNLTDTQYF. Here the CDR3 DNA reads TGTGCTAGTGGTTTGGTAGGGGCCCGGGGACTAGTTTCGAATCTCACAGATACGCAGTATTTT.

The chain links TRBV19 to TRBJ2-5, with TRBD2 identical over 11 bases. V lost 9 bases and J lost 5; bases outside the gene matches: 11. CDR3 length equals 15 residues. Germline values: CDR1 LNHDA, CDR2 SQIVND (reference sequence). The CDR3 DNA reads TGTGCCAGCAGACTAGCGGGGAGTCCCCCGGAGACCCAGTACTTC. Its translation: CASRLAGSPPETQYF.

This clone was found a few times. This specimen includes other DNA sequences encoding the same CDR3. The chain has TRBV19 and TRBJ2-1, with a possible D match to TRBD1 (5 bases). V gave up 1 base and J gave up 3 bases, with 10 bases separating them. CDR3 length equals 15 residues. Germline V CDR1 and CDR2: LNHDA, SQIVND (reference sequence). The CDR3 loop is CASSIVQGGYNEQFF. The CDR3 bases are TGTGCCAGTAGTATAGTGCAGGGCGGCTACAATGAGCAGTTCTTC.

This sequence joins TRBV5-8 and TRBJ2-6; no reliable D call. Germline V gene lookup returns CDR1 SGHTS and CDR2 YDEGEE. CDR3 length: 16 amino acids. V lost 1 base and J lost 0, with 8 bases in between. The chain's CDR3 is CASSLSRSSGANVLTF. For the CDR3, the DNA is TGTGCCAGCAGCTTGAGTCGGAGCTCTGGGGCCAACGTCCTGACTTTC.

This clone has more than one count but fewer than ten. This sequence joins TRBV19 and TRBJ1-2, with 8 bases fitting TRBD1. The germline V gene has CDR1 LNHDA and CDR2 SQIVND (reference sequence). V lost 7 bases and J lost 1; bases outside the gene matches: 11. The CDR3 is 16 amino acids. In DNA, the CDR3 is TGTGCCAGTAAACTGGGGACAGGCGAGTATAACTATGGCTACACCTTC. This gives the protein CASKLGTGEYNYGYTF.

The rearrangement joins TRBV13 to TRBJ1-3; 7 nucleotides align to TRBD1. The CDR3 length is 17 residues. The V gene's germline CDR1 is PRHDT and CDR2 FYEKMQ (reference sequence). V shed 1 base and J 4 bases; nucleotides not matched to a gene: 10. The CDR3 protein is CASSLDPTGETGNTIYF. In DNA, the CDR3 is TGTGCCAGCAGCTTAGACCCTACAGGGGAAACAGGAAACACCATATATTTT.

The genes are TRBV5-1 and TRBJ2-7; 8 bases match TRBD1. Germline values: CDR1 SGHRS, CDR2 YFSETQ. The CDR3 length is 15 residues. With V trimmed by 4 bases and J by 2 bases, 8 bases remained unmatched. CDR3: CASSPRTGITYEQYF. CDR3 sequence (DNA): TGCGCCAGCAGCCCGAGGACAGGGATCACCTACGAGCAGTACTTC. The variable domain in full, with the rest retrieved from reference TRBV5-1 and TRBJ2-7, is KAGVTQTPRYLIKTRGQQVTLSCSPISGHRSVSWYQQTPGQGLQFLFEYFSETQRNKGNFPGRFSGRQFSNSRSEMNVSTLELGDSALYLCASSPRTGITYEQYFGPGTRLTVT.

This rearrangement joins TRBV28 to TRBJ2-3; possible D gene TRBD2, 5 bases. The CDR3 spans 13 residues. The germline CDR1 and CDR2 sequences are MDHEN and SYDVKM. The ends were cut back, 8 bases at V and 3 bases at J, with 12 bases in the middle. CDR3: CASGTGFTDTQYF. The DNA for the CDR3 is TGTGCCAGCGGCACGGGATTTACAGATACGCAGTATTTT. The full variable domain, completed using reference TRBV28 and TRBJ2-3, is DVKVTQSSRYLVKRTGEKVFLECVQDMDHENMFWYRQDPGLGLRLIYFSYDVKMKEKGDIPEGYSVSREKKERFSLILESASTNQTSMYLCASGTGFTDTQYFGPGTRLTVL.

In DNA form, the CDR3 reads TGCAGCGCCGTCAGGGGGCCCCAAGAGACCCAGTACTTC. Protein: CSAVRGPQETQYF. The chain recombines TRBV29-1 with TRBJ2-5; 8 bases line up with TRBD1. Trimming took 7 bases from V and 1 from J; bases not matched to a gene: 5. Germline V gene data show CDR1 as SQVTM and CDR2 as ANQGSEA. The CDR3 covers 13 residues.

The chain joins TRBV14 to TRBJ2-7; 8 positions match TRBD2. The CDR3 is 15 residues long. Germline lookup yields CDR1 SGHDN and CDR2 FVKESK. V shed 4 bases, J shed 3 bases, and the junction held 8 bases outside the gene matches. In nucleotides, the CDR3 is TGTGCCAGCAGCCTGTCGACTAGCGTCTACTACGAGCAGTACTTC. Its protein product is CASSLSTSVYYEQYF.

V usage is TRBV28 and J usage is TRBJ2-1; TRBD2 matches 12 bases. Germline V lookup: CDR1 MDHEN, CDR2 SYDVKM. The length of the CDR3 is 15 residues. The ends lost 7 bases at V and 4 bases at J; junction bases unmatched: 5. CDR3 protein: CASKQTSGGYNEQFF. As DNA, the CDR3 is TGTGCCAGCAAGCAGACTAGCGGGGGATACAATGAGCAGTTCTTC.

The rearrangement links TRBV5-6 to TRBJ2-5, with TRBD2 identical over 7 bases. Germline V gene sequence: CDR1 SGHDT, CDR2 YYEEEE. Trimming took 4 bases from V and 3 from J; bases not matched to a gene: 6. The CDR3 is made up of 14 amino acids. CDR3 sequence reads: CASSPGGLEETQYF. The CDR3, as DNA: TGTGCCAGCAGCCCAGGAGGACTAGAAGAGACCCAGTACTTC. The complete variable domain, with remaining parts taken from reference TRBV5-6 and TRBJ2-5, reads DAGVTQSPTHLIKTRGQQVTLRCSPKSGHDTVSWYQQALGQGPQFIFQYYEEEERQRGNFPDRFSGHQFPNYSSELNVNALLLGDSALYLCASSPGGLEETQYFGPGTRLLVL.

This clone was observed once. This chain connects TRBV7-9 to TRBJ2-5, with a weak D call TRBD1 (6 bases). The CDR3 has 13 residues. Germline CDR1 and CDR2: SEHNR and FQNEAQ (reference sequence). Trimming removed 5 bases at V and 0 bases at J, with 7 bases between. CDR3 in amino acids: CASSAGDQETQYF. The CDR3 DNA follows: TGTGCCAGCAGCGCAGGGGACCAAGAGACCCAGTACTTC. The complete variable domain, with remaining parts taken from reference TRBV7-9 and TRBJ2-5, reads DTGVSQNPRHKITKRGQNVTFRCDPISEHNRLYWYRQTLGQGPEFLTYFQNEAQLEKSRLLSDRFSAERPKGSFSTLEIQRTEQGDSAMYLCASSAGDQETQYFGPGTRLLVL.

About this clone: Other DNA sequences in this sample translate to the same CDR3. For the CDR3, the DNA is TGTGCCAGCAGCTTAGAAGGTCGCCGGGGGAACTATGGCTACACCTTC. It yields the protein CASSLEGRRGNYGYTF. The V and J genes are TRBV11-3 and TRBJ1-2, with D possibly matching TRBD1 (5 bases). Per germline, CDR1 SGHNT and CDR2 YENEEA. V dropped 0 bases and J dropped 2 bases, with 13 bases sitting between them. The CDR3 totals 16 residues.

This clone came up once. The rearrangement joins TRBV9 to TRBJ2-3; 10 positions match TRBD1. V shed 0 bases, J shed 7 bases, and the junction held 11 bases outside the gene matches. This CDR3 is built from 17 residues. CDR1 SGDLS and CDR2 YYNGEE come from the germline V gene. The CDR3 DNA sequence: TGTGCCAGCAGCGTAGGGGAAGTAGGACAGGGGGTAAATACGCAGTATTTT. The encoded protein is CASSVGEVGQGVNTQYF. The variable domain in full, with the rest retrieved from reference TRBV9 and TRBJ2-3, is DSGVTQTPKHLITATGQRVTLRCSPRSGDLSVYWYQQSLDQGLQFLIQYYNGEERAKGNILERFSAQQFPDLHSELNLSSLELGDSALYFCASSVGEVGQGVNTQYFGPGTRLTVL.

The V call is TRBV30, the J call TRBJ1-1; D unresolved. Germline V gene data show CDR1 as GTSNPN and CDR2 as SVGIG (reference sequence). The CDR3 runs to 16 residues. The germline V and J ends were trimmed by 0 bases and 2 bases, with 16 bases remaining between them. The CDR3 here is CAWSVLLGRANTEAFF. The CDR3 coding sequence is TGTGCCTGGAGTGTACTCTTAGGGAGAGCTAACACTGAAGCTTTCTTT.

V and J are TRBV7-3 and TRBJ1-1; D may be TRBD1 (5 bases). The V gene's germline CDR1 is SGHTA and CDR2 FQGTGA. CDR3 length equals 16 residues. Deletions cut 1 base from V and 0 bases from J, with 12 bases between. CDR3 nucleotide sequence: TGTGCCAGCAGCTTAAGGGCAGGGTCCTTGAACACTGAAGCTTTCTTT. Translated: CASSLRAGSLNTEAFF.